This TCR beta chain was recorded in a study of radiation and T cells in renal cell carcinoma. Study-wide results and caveats: From baseline, blood top tumor clonotypes peaked at 2 weeks post-radiation.

Per the germline V gene, CDR1 is SGHTA and CDR2 is FQGNSA. The ends were cut back, 5 bases at V and 1 base at J, with 9 bases in the middle. The CDR3 is 13 amino acids. This clone was seen a single time. Its antigen is as yet unknown. Generated by immunoSEQ multiplex PCR, the TCRdb table keeps only in-frame clones and is missing some. The sample yields 100,000 to 150,000 clones, 88% seen once. Documented time point: blood 2 weeks post-SBRT. Treatment noted: 15 Gy SBRT to primary tumor, nephrectomy 4 weeks later. This renal cell carcinoma was of the clear cell type. The sequences come from blood, collected from a patient whose treatment included radiotherapy and nephrectomy. The genes are TRBV7-2 and TRBJ2-7; no reliable D call. The clonotype originates from a woman aged 70-85 years with renal cell carcinoma. The chain's CDR3 is CASSIPSSYEQYF. The DNA for the CDR3 is TGTGCCAGCAGCATTCCGAGTTCCTACGAGCAGTACTTC.